This T cell receptor (beta chain) was observed in a study of cytomegalovirus exposure and HLA in healthy donors. This PCR relied on a set of 60 Vbeta primers and 13 Jbeta primers. As processed by the authors: It was a later analysis that counted 75 million to 90 million unique TCR beta chains, of which roughly 11 million were shared. TCRdb's copy holds only in-frame clones and misses some; the assay was immunoSEQ multiplex PCR. That table furnishes V, J and clone size, whereas the DNA furnished D and trimming. The table includes 200,000 to 250,000 clones, approximately 90% detected once. Germline V gene sequence: CDR1 SGHRS, CDR2 YFSETQ. The trim removed 4 bases at V and 5 bases at J, leaving 12 bases unmatched. This CDR3 region has 16 residues. Whole-study results and caveats: The study had only CMV serostatus as immune exposure information. Investigators reported 150 to 200 TCR beta chains as tied to cytomegalovirus. Most TCR sequences were uncommon, yet certain public TCRs appeared in many donors.

On this clone: The antigen is undetermined.

Source material: PBMCs. This receptor was identified in a woman aged 18-35 years in good health and CMV-seronegative. The chain carries TRBV5-1 and TRBJ2-7, with TRBD1 identical over 10 bases. The CDR3 reads CASSKERQGANHEQYF. CDR3 DNA: TGCGCCAGCAGCAAAGAGAGACAGGGGGCGAATCACGAGCAGTACTTC. Variable domain in full (rest from reference TRBV5-1 and TRBJ2-7): KAGVTQTPRYLIKTRGQQVTLSCSPISGHRSVSWYQQTPGQGLQFLFEYFSETQRNKGNFPGRFSGRQFSNSRSEMNVSTLELGDSALYLCASSKERQGANHEQYFGPGTRLTVT.